Sequencing of this T cell receptor beta chain was carried out in a study of blood T cell repertoires in COVID-19. For the study at large: T cells, B-cell-depleted T cells, or PBMCs supplied cDNA or gDNA.

Original processing notes: Estimation of nucleated cell counts was performed using reference gene primer amplification. Using immunoSEQ multiplex PCR, the repertoire was profiled, and TCRdb retains in-frame clones only, with some absent. V, J and clone size are taken as reported in that table, and D and trimming were inferred from the DNA itself. The sample carries over 140,000 clones, about 80% recorded once. This clonotype originated in a woman aged 55-70 years with acute or convalescent COVID-19. Sequences were obtained from peripheral blood.

The CDR3 DNA sequence: TGTGCCAGCAGACCACAGGGGACCTACGAGCAGTACTTC. Amino acids: CASRPQGTYEQYF. The V call is TRBV28, the J call TRBJ2-7, with TRBD1 matching 7 bases. V lost 6 bases and J lost 2; bases outside the gene matches: 4. CDR1 and CDR2 (germline): MDHEN, SYDVKM. The CDR3 contains 13 residues.